This TCR beta chain was captured in a study of blood T cell repertoires in COVID-19. Clones were read by immunoSEQ multiplex PCR, and TCRdb kept only the in-frame ones, dropping some. The sample has approximately 110,000 clones; 80% to 90% are singletons. The CDR3 consists of 14 residues. The ends lost 7 bases at V and 6 bases at J; junction bases unmatched: 8. Germline-derived CDR1 and CDR2 are MNHEY and SVGAGI. Sequences were obtained from peripheral blood. This clonotype originated in a human donor in a cohort sampled during active COVID-19. The chain uses TRBV6-5 and TRBJ2-2; the match to TRBD1 covers 7 bases. CDR3 residues: CASIQTGVSGELFF. DNA for the CDR3: TGTGCCAGCATCCAAACAGGGGTATCCGGGGAGCTGTTTTTT.